This entry lists 13 T cell receptor beta chains sequenced from one sample in a study of cytomegalovirus exposure and HLA in healthy donors. TCRdb's table, derived via immunoSEQ multiplex PCR, lists solely in-frame clones and lacks some. The repertoire holds around 56,000 clones, roughly 93% seen once, with 1.5% to 2% in the top ten. Sequenced material: PBMCs. These receptors originate from a woman aged 18-29 years in good health and CMV-seropositive.

The chain employs TRBV1 and TRBJ2-5; the table's TRBD2 call for D was not verified on the DNA. TRBV1 constitutes a pseudogene. The CDR3 is made up of 17 amino acids. The CDR3 reads CTSSQRGYSGGLETQYF. CDR3 sequence (DNA): TGCACCAGCAGCCAACGTGGGTATAGCGGGGGGCTGGAGACCCAGTACTTC.

The CDR3 spells CASSWDSSGNTIYF. CDR3 DNA: TGTGCCAGCAGCTGGGACAGCTCTGGAAACACCATATATTTT. The rearrangement joins TRBV7-2 to TRBJ1-3, with 7 bases fitting TRBD1. V dropped 4 bases and J dropped 0; count of bases not matched to a gene: 0. From germline, CDR1 is SGHTA and CDR2 FQGNSA. The CDR3 sequence is 14 residues long.

The chain links TRBV6-1 to TRBJ2-5; 12 nucleotides match TRBD1. The germline V gene encodes CDR1 MNHNS and CDR2 SASEGT. With V trimmed by 6 bases and J by 6 bases, 8 bases remained unmatched. This CDR3 spans 15 amino acids. The CDR3 is CASRPGTGGAKTQYF. CDR3 DNA sequence: TGTGCCAGCAGGCCCGGGACAGGGGGCGCGAAGACCCAGTACTTC.

The V and J genes are TRBV6-5 and TRBJ1-4, with 9 bases aligning to TRBD1. Trimming at V came to 6 bases and at J to 7 bases, leaving 6 bases not matched to a gene. The V gene's germline CDR1 is MNHEY and CDR2 SVGAGI. There are 14 residues in the CDR3. CDR3 bases: TGTGCCAGCAGGATCGGGACAGGGAGTGAAAAACTGTTTTTT. This codes for CASRIGTGSEKLFF.

J is TRBJ2-5 and V is TRBV7-9, with D perhaps TRBD2 (6 bases). V lost 7 bases and J 4 bases, leaving 13 bases between the germline ends. This CDR3 has 13 residues. Germline V gene data show CDR1 as SEHNR and CDR2 as FQNEAQ (reference sequence). CDR3 sequence reads: CASTPSGVETQYF. The CDR3 DNA reads TGTGCCAGCACCCCGTCGGGGGTAGAGACCCAGTACTTC.

The chain joins TRBV28 to TRBJ1-5; possible D gene TRBD1, 5 bases. This CDR3 has 15 residues. Per germline, CDR1 MDHEN and CDR2 SYDVKM. The germline V and J ends were trimmed by 7 bases and 4 bases, with 17 bases remaining between them. CDR3 region: CASKGGTAVNQPQHF. DNA for the CDR3: TGTGCCAGCAAAGGAGGGACGGCTGTGAATCAGCCCCAGCATTTT.

Written as DNA, the CDR3 is TGTGCCAGCAGCTTAGGGGGAGGGGACACTGAAGCTTTCTTT. It encodes CASSLGGGDTEAFF. This rearrangement joins TRBV7-2 to TRBJ1-1; D is perhaps TRBD1 (5 bases). The V gene's germline CDR1 is SGHTA and CDR2 FQGNSA. This CDR3 region has 14 residues. V was shortened by 1 base and J by 3 bases, with 9 bases between the two germline ends.

The rearrangement joins TRBV5-1 to TRBJ1-4, with 10 bases fitting TRBD1. Germline values: CDR1 SGHRS, CDR2 YFSETQ. With V trimmed by 3 bases and J by 7 bases, 0 bases remained unmatched. The length of the CDR3 is 13 residues. This chain's CDR3 is CASSWTGGEKLFF. The CDR3 DNA sequence: TGCGCCAGCAGCTGGACAGGGGGTGAAAAACTGTTTTTT.

The V call is TRBV9, the J call TRBJ2-1; D gene ambiguous. Germline V gene data show CDR1 as SGDLS and CDR2 as YYNGEE. V lost 5 bases and J lost 2, with 8 bases in between. This CDR3 has 13 amino acids. The CDR3 DNA reads TGTGCCAGCAGTCCAACAGCCTACAATGAGCAGTTCTTC. Translating it yields CASSPTAYNEQFF. The variable domain in full, completed from reference TRBV9 and TRBJ2-1, reads DSGVTQTPKHLITATGQRVTLRCSPRSGDLSVYWYQQSLDQGLQFLIQYYNGEERAKGNILERFSAQQFPDLHSELNLSSLELGDSALYFCASSPTAYNEQFFGPGTRLTVL.

J is TRBJ1-1 and V is TRBV21-1. TRBV21-1 is tagged as a pseudogene. This CDR3 comprises 10 residues. CDR3 sequence (DNA): TGTGCCAGCAGCAGTCCTAAAGCTTTCTTT. It translates to CASSSPKAFF.

This sequence joins TRBV7-2 and TRBJ2-3; D gene unclear. V lost 1 base and J 4 bases, leaving 12 bases between the germline ends. CDR1 and CDR2 (germline): SGHTA, FQGNSA. This CDR3 is 15 amino acids long. The CDR3 region is CASSLVSGRADTQYF. As DNA, the CDR3 is TGTGCCAGCAGCTTAGTAAGTGGGCGCGCAGATACGCAGTATTTT. The variable domain in full, completed from reference TRBV7-2 and TRBJ2-3, reads GAGVSQSPSNKVTEKGKDVELRCDPISGHTALYWYRQSLGQGLEFLIYFQGNSAPDKSGLPSDRFSAERTGGSVSTLTIQRTQQEDSAVYLCASSLVSGRADTQYFGPGTRLTVL.

The rearrangement links TRBV6-5 to TRBJ1-4, with 7 bases matching TRBD1. This CDR3 is built from 15 residues. Germline V gives CDR1 MNHEY, CDR2 SVGAGI. V shed 5 bases and J 7 bases; nucleotides not matched to a gene: 10. Here the CDR3 reads CASSTQTGHREKLFF. The CDR3 DNA reads TGTGCCAGCAGTACCCAGACAGGGCATCGTGAAAAACTGTTTTTT.

The chain employs TRBV7-2 and TRBJ2-3; TRBD1 matches at 8 bases. This CDR3 region has 15 residues. CDR1 SGHTA and CDR2 FQGNSA come from the germline V gene. The V segment lost 4 bases and the J segment 4 bases; nucleotides outside the gene matches: 7. The CDR3 coding sequence is TGTGCCAGCAGCTCTTCTCAGGGGGCAGCAGATACGCAGTATTTT. Translating gives CASSSSQGAADTQYF.